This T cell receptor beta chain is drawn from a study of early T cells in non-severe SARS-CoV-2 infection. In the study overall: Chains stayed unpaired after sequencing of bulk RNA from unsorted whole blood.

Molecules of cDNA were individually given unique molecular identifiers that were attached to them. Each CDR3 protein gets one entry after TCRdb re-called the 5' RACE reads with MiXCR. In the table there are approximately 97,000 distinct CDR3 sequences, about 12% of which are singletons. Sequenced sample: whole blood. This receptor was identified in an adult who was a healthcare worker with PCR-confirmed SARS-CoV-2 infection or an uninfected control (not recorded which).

As DNA, the CDR3 is TGTGCCAGCAGCCCCGGGGAGGGCGGACTGTTTTTT. Its protein product is CASSPGEGGLFF. J is TRBJ1-4 and V is TRBV12-3 or TRBV12-4; D remains unclear. Deletions cut 6 bases from V and 13 bases from J, with 15 bases between. The CDR3 sequence is 12 residues long.